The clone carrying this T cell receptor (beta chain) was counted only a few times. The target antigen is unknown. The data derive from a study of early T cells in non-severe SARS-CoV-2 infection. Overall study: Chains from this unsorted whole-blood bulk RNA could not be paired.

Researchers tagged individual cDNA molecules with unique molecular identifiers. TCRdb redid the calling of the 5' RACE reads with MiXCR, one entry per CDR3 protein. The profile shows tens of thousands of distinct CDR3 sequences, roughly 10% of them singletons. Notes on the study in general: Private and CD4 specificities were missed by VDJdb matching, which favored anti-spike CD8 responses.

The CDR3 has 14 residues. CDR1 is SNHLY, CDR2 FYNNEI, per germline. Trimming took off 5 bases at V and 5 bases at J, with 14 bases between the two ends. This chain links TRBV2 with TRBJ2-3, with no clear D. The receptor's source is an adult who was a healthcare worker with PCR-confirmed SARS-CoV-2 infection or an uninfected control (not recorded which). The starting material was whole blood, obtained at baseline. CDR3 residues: CASSKSPSEDTQYF. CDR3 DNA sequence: TGTGCCAGCAGTAAAAGCCCCTCCGAAGATACGCAGTATTTT. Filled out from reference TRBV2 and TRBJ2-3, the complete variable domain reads EPEVTQTPSHQVTQMGQEVILRCVPISNHLYFYWYRQILGQKVEFLVSFYNNEISEKSEIFDDQFSVERPDGSNFTLKIRSTKLEDSAMYFCASSKSPSEDTQYFGPGTRLTVL.